This TCR beta chain was observed in a study of a mutant IDH1 vaccine in newly diagnosed glioma. In the study overall: Once 4-6 weeks had passed after radiotherapy alone, vaccination started, or it started with temozolomide cycles. Previous treatment comprised radiotherapy, temozolomide, or both, mostly both. Study-level points and caveats: Vaccination induced immune responses in about 93% of patients.

The time point denotes: week 5, during vaccination. Mutant IDH1 20-mer peptide, at 300 ug, made up each vaccine dose, with topical imiquimod. Comments on this clone: Its antigen remains unidentified. The same CDR3 is also encoded by other DNA sequences in this sample.

Trimming cost V 1 base and J 2 bases, with 12 bases left between them. The CDR3 contains 15 residues. Looked up from germline, CDR1 is SGHTA and CDR2 is FQGNSA. TCRdb's copy holds only in-frame clones and misses some; the assay was immunoSEQ multiplex PCR. In the table there are more than 35,000 clones, 75% to 90% of which are singletons. Material: PBMCs, obtained from a glioma patient whose treatment included an IDH1 peptide vaccine. The sequence was obtained from a man aged 40-49 years with glioma. The chain recombines TRBV7-2 with TRBJ2-7, with a weak D call TRBD2 (5 bases). In DNA, the CDR3 is TGTGCCAGCAGCTTAGATGGGCGGGCCACCTACGAGCAGTACTTC. Translating gives CASSLDGRATYEQYF.